Below, one TCR beta chain is given with its context. The CDR3 extends over 15 amino acids. Trimming removed 5 bases at V and 2 bases at J, with 14 bases between. Germline CDR1 and CDR2: SGHRS and YFSETQ. Authors' data handling: Estimates of nucleated cell counts were drawn from the amplification of reference gene primers. The data were produced by immunoSEQ multiplex PCR, yet TCRdb's version contains in-frame clones alone and is incomplete. The V and J calls and clone size are taken from that table; D and trimming were inferred from the DNA. This repertoire shows about 300,000 clones, approximately 85% found once; its top ten account for about an eighth. This sample is part of a study of blood T cell repertoires in COVID-19. On the study more broadly: Italy, Spain and the United States were the sources of the convalescent and acute COVID-19 samples. PBMCs, B-cell-depleted T cells, or T cells were the source of the cDNA or gDNA that made up the material.

Material for sequencing was peripheral blood. The TCR originated in a human donor in a cohort sampled during active COVID-19. The chain links TRBV5-1 to TRBJ2-1, with D perhaps TRBD2 (6 bases). CDR3 in amino acids: CASSPGSGAYNEQFF. In DNA form, the CDR3 reads TGCGCCAGCAGTCCCGGGAGTGGGGCCTACAATGAGCAGTTCTTC.